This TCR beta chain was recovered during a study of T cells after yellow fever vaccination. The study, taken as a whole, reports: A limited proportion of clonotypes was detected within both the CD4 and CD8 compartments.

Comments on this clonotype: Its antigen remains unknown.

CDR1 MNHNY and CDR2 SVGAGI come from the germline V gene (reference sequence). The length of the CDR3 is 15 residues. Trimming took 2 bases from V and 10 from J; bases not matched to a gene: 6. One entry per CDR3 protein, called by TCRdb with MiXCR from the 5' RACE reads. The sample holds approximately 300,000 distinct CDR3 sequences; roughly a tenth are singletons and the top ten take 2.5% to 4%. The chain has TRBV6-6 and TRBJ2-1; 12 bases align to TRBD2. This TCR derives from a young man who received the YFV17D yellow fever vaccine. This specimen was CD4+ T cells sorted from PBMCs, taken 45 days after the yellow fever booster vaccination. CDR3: CASSYREGTSGEQFF. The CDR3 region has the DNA TGTGCCAGCAGTTACCGGGAGGGGACTAGCGGGGAGCAGTTCTTC.